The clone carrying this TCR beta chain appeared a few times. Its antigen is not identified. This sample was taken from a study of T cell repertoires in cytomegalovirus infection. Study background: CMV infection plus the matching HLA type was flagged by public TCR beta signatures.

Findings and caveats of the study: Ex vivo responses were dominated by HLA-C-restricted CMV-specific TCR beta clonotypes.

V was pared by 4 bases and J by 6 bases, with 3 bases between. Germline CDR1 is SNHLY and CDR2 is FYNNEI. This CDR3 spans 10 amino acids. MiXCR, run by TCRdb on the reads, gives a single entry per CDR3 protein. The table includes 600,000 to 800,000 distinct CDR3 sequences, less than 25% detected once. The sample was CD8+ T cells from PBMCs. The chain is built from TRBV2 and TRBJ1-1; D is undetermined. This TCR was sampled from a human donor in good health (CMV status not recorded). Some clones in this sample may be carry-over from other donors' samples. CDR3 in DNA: TGTGCCAGCAGTGTGGCTGAAGCTTTCTTT. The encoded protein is CASSVAEAFF.